This entry describes one T cell receptor beta chain. Its antigen is undetermined. These data belong to a study of shared clonotypes between healthy human individuals. Study-level background: Plates per donor: three CD4 naive, three CD4 memory, two CD8 naive, one CD8 memory.

Recent acute infections and vaccinations were absent in the healthy HIV-negative adult donors. Study-level points and caveats: Around 5% of naive CD4 clonotypes were common to a handful of donors.

In the source study's methods: ImmunoSEQ only sent back junction sequences with no quality scores, so filtering was done differently. Clones were read by immunoSEQ multiplex PCR, and TCRdb kept only the in-frame ones, dropping some. Clone size and the V and J calls come from that table; the DNA yielded D and trimming. The data hold 850,000 to 1,200,000 clones, with around 74% observed a single time. This CDR3 has 15 residues. Germline assignment: CDR1 MNHEY and CDR2 SVGAGI. The V end was cut by 0 bases, the J end by 9 bases, with 12 bases between. This sequence was found in a young man in good health. The chain combines TRBV6-5 with TRBJ1-6; D possibly corresponds to TRBD1 (5 bases). Material for sequencing was memory CD4+ T cells sorted from blood. Subset described: CD45RA-negative fraction. The CDR3 region has the DNA TGTGCCAGCAGTTACTCAGGGGTGTATGGTTCACCCCTCCACTTT. This codes for CASSYSGVYGSPLHF.